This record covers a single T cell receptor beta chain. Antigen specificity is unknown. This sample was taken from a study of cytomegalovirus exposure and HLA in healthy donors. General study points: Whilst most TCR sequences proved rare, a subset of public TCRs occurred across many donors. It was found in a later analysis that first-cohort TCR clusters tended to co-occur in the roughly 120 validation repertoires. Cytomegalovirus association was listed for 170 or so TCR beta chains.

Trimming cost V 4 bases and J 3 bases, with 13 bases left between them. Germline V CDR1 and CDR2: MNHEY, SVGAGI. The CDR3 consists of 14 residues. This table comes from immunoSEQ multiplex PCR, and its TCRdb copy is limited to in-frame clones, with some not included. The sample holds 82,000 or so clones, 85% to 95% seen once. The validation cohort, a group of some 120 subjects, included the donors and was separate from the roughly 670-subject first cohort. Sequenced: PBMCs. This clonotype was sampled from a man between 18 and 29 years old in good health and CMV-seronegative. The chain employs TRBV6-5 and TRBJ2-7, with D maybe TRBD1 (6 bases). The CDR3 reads CASSFTQQGYEQYF. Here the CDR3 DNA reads TGTGCCAGCAGTTTCACCCAACAGGGCTACGAGCAGTACTTC.